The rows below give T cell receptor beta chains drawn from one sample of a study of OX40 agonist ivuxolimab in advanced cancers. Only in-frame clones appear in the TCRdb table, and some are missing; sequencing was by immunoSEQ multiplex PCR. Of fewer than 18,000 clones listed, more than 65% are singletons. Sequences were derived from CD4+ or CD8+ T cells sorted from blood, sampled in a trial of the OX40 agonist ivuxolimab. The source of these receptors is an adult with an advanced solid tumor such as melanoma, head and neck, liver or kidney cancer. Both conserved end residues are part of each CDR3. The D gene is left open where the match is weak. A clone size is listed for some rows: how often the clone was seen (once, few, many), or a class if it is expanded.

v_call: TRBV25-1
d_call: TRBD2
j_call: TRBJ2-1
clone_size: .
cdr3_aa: CASGKLAGTDNEQFF
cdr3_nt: TGTGCCAGCGGAAAACTAGCGGGGACAGACAATGAGCAGTTCTTC

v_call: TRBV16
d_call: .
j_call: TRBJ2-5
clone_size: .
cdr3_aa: CASSQPPQETQYF
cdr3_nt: TGTGCCAGCAGCCAACCTCCCCAAGAGACCCAGTACTTC

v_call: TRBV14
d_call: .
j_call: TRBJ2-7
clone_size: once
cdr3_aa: CASSQGRLFYEQYF
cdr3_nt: TGTGCCAGCAGCCAAGGGAGACTCTTCTACGAGCAGTACTTC

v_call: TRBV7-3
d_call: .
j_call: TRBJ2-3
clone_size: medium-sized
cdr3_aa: CASSVGLSPVTDTQYF
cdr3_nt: TGTGCCAGCAGCGTGGGACTCTCCCCAGTCACAGATACGCAGTATTTT

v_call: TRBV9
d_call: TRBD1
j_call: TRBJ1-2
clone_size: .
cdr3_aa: CASSPTGEGYGYTF
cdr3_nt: TGTGCCAGCAGCCCGACAGGGGAGGGCTATGGCTACACCTTC

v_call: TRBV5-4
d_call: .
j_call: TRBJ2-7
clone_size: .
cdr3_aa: CASSFLGSGYEQYF
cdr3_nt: TGTGCCAGCAGCTTTTTAGGGTCGGGGTACGAGCAGTACTTC

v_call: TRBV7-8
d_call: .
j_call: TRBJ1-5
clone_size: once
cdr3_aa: CASSPGGGGQPQHF
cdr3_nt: TGTGCCAGCAGCCCGGGGGGGGGTGGTCAGCCCCAGCATTTT

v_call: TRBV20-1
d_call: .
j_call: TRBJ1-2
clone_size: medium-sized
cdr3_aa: CSGAGDGYTF
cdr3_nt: TGCAGTGGAGCAGGGGATGGCTACACCTTC

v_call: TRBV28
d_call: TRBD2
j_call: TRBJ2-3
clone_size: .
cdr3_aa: CASSPLAGVMSDTQYF
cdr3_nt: TGTGCCAGCAGTCCGCTAGCGGGAGTAATGTCAGATACGCAGTATTTT

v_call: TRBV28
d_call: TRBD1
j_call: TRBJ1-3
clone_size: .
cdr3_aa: CASRSTGGIGNTIYF
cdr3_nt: TGTGCCAGCAGGTCGACAGGGGGCATTGGAAACACCATATATTTT

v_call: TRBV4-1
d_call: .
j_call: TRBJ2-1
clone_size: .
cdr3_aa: CASSPDPHNEQFF
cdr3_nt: TGCGCCAGCAGCCCGGACCCCCACAATGAGCAGTTCTTC

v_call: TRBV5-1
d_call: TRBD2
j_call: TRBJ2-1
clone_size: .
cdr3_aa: CASSPTPGLAGEISTYNEQFF
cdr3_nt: TGCGCCAGCAGCCCAACCCCGGGACTAGCGGGAGAAATCTCCACCTACAATGAGCAGTTCTTC

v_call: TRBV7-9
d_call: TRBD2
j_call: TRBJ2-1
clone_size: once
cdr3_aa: CASSTTSAYSYNEQFF
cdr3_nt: TGTGCCAGCAGCACAACTAGCGCCTACTCCTACAATGAGCAGTTCTTC

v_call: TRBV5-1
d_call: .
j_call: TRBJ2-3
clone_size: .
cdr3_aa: CASSLYGALTDTQYF
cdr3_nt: TGCGCCAGCAGCCTCTACGGGGCCCTCACAGATACGCAGTATTTT

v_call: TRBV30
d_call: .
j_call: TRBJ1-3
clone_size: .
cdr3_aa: CAWSGAGNTIYF
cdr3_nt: TGTGCCTGGAGCGGGGCTGGAAACACCATATATTTT

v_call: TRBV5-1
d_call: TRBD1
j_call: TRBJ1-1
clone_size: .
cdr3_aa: CASSSGTGMNTEAFF
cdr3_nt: TGCGCCAGCAGCTCGGGGACAGGTATGAACACTGAAGCTTTCTTT

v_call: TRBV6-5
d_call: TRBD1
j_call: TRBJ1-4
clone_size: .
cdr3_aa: CASSYEDRAEKLFF
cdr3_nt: TGTGCCAGCAGTTACGAGGACAGGGCTGAAAAACTGTTTTTT

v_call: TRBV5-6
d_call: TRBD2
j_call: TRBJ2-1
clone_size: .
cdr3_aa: CASSGSTSFEQFF
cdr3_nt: TGTGCCAGCAGCGGGTCGACTAGCTTTGAGCAGTTCTTC

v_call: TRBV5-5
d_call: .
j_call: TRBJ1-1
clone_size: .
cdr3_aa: CASSLVVGSSGEAFF
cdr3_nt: TGTGCCAGCAGCTTGGTTGTCGGCAGTAGCGGGGAAGCTTTCTTT

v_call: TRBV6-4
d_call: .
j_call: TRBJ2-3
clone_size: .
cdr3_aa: CASSPRIGADTQYF
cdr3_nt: TGTGCCAGCAGCCCGCGGATTGGGGCTGATACGCAGTATTTT

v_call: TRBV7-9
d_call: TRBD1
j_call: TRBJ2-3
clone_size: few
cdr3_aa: CASSLEEGAYTDTQYF
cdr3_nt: TGTGCCAGCAGCTTAGAAGAGGGGGCCTACACAGATACGCAGTATTTT

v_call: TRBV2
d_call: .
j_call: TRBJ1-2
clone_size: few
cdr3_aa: CASMWPGEVGYTF
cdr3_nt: TGTGCCAGCATGTGGCCAGGGGAGGTCGGCTACACCTTC

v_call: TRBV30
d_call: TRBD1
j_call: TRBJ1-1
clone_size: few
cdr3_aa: CAWSTGQGNTEAFF
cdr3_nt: TGTGCCTGGAGCACCGGACAGGGGAACACTGAAGCTTTCTTT

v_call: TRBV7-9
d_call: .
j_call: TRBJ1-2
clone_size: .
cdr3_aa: CASSPDAPLGYTF
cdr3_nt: TGTGCCAGCAGTCCGGACGCCCCTCTGGGCTACACCTTC

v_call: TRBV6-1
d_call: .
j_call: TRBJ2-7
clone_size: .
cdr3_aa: CASSVIGGSSYEQYF
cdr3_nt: TGTGCCAGCAGTGTTATTGGGGGGAGCTCCTACGAGCAGTACTTC

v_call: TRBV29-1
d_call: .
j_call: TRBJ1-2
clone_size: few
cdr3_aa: CSVERQGPGYTF
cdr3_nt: TGCAGCGTTGAACGGCAGGGCCCTGGCTACACCTTC

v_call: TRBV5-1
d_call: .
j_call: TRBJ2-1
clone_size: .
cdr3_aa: CASSSPRDSYNEQFF
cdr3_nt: TGCGCCAGCAGTTCCCCCAGGGACTCCTACAATGAGCAGTTCTTC

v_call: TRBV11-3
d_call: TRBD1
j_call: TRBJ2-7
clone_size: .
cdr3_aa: CASSFGTGKAYEQYF
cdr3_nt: TGTGCCAGCAGCTTTGGGACAGGGAAAGCCTACGAGCAGTACTTC

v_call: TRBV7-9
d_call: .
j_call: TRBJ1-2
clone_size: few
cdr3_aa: CASSAPDSANYGYTF
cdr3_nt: TGTGCCAGCAGCGCCCCGGACAGCGCTAACTATGGCTACACCTTC

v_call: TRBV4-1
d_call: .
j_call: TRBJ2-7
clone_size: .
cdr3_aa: CASSQEYPTPYEQYF
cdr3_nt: TGCGCCAGCAGCCAAGAATACCCGACACCATACGAGCAGTACTTC

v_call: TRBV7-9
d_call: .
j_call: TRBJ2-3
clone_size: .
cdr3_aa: CASSLVPSLTDTQYF
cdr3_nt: TGTGCCAGCAGCTTAGTTCCGAGTTTGACAGATACGCAGTATTTT

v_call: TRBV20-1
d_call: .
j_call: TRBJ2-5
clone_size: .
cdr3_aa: CSVEETQYF
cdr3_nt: TGCAGTGTCGAAGAGACCCAGTACTTC

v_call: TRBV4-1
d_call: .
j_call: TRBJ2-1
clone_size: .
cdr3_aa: CASSQSTEYNEQFF
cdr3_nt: TGCGCCAGCAGCCAATCGACGGAATACAATGAGCAGTTCTTC

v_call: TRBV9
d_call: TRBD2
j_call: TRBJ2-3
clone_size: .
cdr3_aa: CASSVTSGSGTSTDTQYF
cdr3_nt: TGTGCCAGCAGCGTAACTAGCGGGAGTGGCACGAGCACAGATACGCAGTATTTT

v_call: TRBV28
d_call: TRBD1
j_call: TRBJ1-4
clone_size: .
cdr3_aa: CASSSTQGVRKLFF
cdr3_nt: TGTGCCAGCAGCTCTACACAGGGGGTGAGGAAACTGTTTTTT

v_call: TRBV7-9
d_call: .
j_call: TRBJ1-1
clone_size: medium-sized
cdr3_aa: CASSLEKHEAFF
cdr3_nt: TGTGCCAGCAGCTTAGAAAAACACGAAGCTTTCTTT

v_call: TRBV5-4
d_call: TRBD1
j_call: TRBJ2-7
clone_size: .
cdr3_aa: CASSTGQQTYEQYF
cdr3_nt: TGTGCCAGCAGTACGGGACAGCAGACCTACGAGCAGTACTTC

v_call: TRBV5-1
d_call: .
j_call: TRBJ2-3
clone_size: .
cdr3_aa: CASSSLGPYTDTQYF
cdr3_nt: TGCGCCAGCAGCTCCCTAGGGCCCTACACAGATACGCAGTATTTT

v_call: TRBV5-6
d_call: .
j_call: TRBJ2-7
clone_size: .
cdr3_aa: CASSLTGRYYEQYF
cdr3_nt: TGTGCCAGCAGCTTAACAGGAAGATACTACGAGCAGTACTTC

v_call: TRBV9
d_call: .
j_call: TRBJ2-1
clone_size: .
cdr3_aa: CASSVERRNEQFF
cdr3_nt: TGTGCCAGCAGCGTAGAAAGAAGGAATGAGCAGTTCTTC

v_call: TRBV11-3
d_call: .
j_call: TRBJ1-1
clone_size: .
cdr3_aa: CASSIRLDTEAFF
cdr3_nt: TGTGCCAGCAGCATCAGGTTGGACACTGAAGCTTTCTTT

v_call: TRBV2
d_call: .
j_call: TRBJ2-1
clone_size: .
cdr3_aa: CASTRAGDNEQFF
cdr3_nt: TGTGCCAGCACGAGAGCTGGAGACAATGAGCAGTTCTTC

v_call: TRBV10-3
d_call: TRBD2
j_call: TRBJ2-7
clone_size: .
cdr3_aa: CAISESASGLSYEQYF
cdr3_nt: TGTGCCATCAGTGAGTCTGCTAGCGGATTATCATACGAGCAGTACTTC

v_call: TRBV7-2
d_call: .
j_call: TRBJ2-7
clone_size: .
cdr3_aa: CASSQQGGPYEQYF
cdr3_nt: TGTGCCAGCAGCCAACAGGGAGGACCCTACGAGCAGTACTTC

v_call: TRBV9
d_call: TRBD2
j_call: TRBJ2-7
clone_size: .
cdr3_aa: CASSRSRTSGRGQYF
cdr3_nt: TGTGCCAGCAGCCGAAGCAGGACTAGCGGGAGGGGGCAGTACTTC

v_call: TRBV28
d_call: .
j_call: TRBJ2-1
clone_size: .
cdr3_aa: CASFGSYNEQFF
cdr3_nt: TGTGCCAGCTTTGGCTCCTACAATGAGCAGTTCTTC

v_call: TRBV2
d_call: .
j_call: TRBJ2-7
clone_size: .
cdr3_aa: CASRLDRSYEQYF
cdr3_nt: TGTGCCAGCAGACTGGACAGATCCTACGAGCAGTACTTC

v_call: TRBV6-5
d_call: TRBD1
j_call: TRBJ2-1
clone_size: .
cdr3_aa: CASRTRDSTYNEQFF
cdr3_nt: TGTGCCAGCAGAACACGGGACAGTACCTACAATGAGCAGTTCTTC

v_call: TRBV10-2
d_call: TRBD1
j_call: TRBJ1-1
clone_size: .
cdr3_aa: CASRGDSEGTEAFF
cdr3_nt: TGCGCCAGCAGGGGGGACAGCGAGGGGACTGAAGCTTTCTTT

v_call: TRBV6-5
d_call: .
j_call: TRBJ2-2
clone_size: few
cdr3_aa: CASSYSSRIGELFF
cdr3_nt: TGTGCCAGCAGTTACTCGAGTAGGATCGGGGAGCTGTTTTTT

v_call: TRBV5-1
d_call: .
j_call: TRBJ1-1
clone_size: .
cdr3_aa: CASSSDTRGTEAFF
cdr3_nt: TGCGCCAGCAGCTCCGACACCCGGGGGACTGAAGCTTTCTTT

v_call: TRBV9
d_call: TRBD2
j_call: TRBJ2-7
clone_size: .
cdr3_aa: CASSVAGGPIHEQYF
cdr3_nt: TGTGCCAGCAGCGTAGCGGGAGGGCCTATACACGAGCAGTACTTC